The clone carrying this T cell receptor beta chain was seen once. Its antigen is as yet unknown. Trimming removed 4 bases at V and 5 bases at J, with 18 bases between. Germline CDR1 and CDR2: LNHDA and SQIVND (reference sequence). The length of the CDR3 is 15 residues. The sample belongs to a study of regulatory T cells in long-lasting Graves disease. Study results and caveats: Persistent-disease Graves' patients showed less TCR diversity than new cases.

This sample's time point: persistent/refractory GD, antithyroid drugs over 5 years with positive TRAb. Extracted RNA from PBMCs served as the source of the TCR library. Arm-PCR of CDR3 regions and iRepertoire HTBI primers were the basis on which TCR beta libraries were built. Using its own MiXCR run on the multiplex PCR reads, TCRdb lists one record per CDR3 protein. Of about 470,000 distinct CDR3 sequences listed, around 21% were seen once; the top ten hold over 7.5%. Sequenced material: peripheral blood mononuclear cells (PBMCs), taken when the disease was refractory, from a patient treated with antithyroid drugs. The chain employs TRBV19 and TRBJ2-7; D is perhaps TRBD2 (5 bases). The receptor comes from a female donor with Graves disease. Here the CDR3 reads CASSTRLGVGHEQYF. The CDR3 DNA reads TGTGCCAGTAGTACCCGACTGGGAGTCGGCCACGAGCAGTACTTC.